This T cell receptor (beta chain) was recovered during a study of T cell responses to AZD1222 COVID-19 vaccine. Worth noting for this clone: Its antigen is not identified.

General study points: None of the repertoires were sampled until the peak T cell response had passed. With dominance at 160-218 and 743-854, vaccine-associated CD4 TCRs spanned spike. Spike-specific TCR breadth and depth both grew after two AZD1222 doses. Possibly, clonal diversity was underestimated; donors were largely white British and included more females.

Profiled with immunoSEQ multiplex PCR; TCRdb holds only in-frame clones, not every one. Of 160,000 or so clones in the sample, just over 90% were seen once. Per the germline V gene, CDR1 is LGHNA and CDR2 is YNFKEQ. CDR3 length equals 12 residues. Trimming removed 0 bases from V and 11 bases from J, with 10 bases in between. Sequencing was performed on peripheral blood, taken on day 0 of AZD1222 vaccination. The receptor's source is an adult in good health. The chain employs TRBV4-2 and TRBJ1-1; D not certain. The CDR3 protein is CASSQDEGAAFF. The DNA for the CDR3 is TGTGCCAGCAGCCAAGATGAGGGAGCGGCTTTCTTT.